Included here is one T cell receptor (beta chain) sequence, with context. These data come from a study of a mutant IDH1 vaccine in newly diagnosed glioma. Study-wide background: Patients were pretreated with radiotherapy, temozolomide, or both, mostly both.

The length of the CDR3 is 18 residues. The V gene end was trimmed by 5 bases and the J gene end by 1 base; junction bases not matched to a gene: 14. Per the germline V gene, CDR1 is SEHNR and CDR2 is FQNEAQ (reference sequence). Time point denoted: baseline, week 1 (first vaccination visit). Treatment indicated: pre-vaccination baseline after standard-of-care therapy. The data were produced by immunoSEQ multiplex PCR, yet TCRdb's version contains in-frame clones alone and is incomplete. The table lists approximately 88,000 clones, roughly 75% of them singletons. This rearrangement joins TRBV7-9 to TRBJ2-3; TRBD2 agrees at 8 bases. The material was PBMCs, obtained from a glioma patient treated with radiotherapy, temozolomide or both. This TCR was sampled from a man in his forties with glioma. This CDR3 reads CASSPGSGSRGGTDTQYF. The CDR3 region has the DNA TGTGCCAGCAGCCCAGGGAGCGGGAGTCGCGGAGGCACAGATACGCAGTATTTT. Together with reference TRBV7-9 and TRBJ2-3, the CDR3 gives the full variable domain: DTGVSQNPRHKITKRGQNVTFRCDPISEHNRLYWYRQTLGQGPEFLTYFQNEAQLEKSRLLSDRFSAERPKGSFSTLEIQRTEQGDSAMYLCASSPGSGSRGGTDTQYFGPGTRLTVL.